This TCR beta chain was recorded in a study of T cell changes during pregnancy in multiple sclerosis. The protocol was immunoSEQ multiplex PCR, while the TCRdb copy is restricted to in-frame clones and leaves out a portion. The sample yields tens of thousands of clones, about nine tenths seen once. V gave up 1 base and J gave up 6 bases; unmatched junction bases: 5. CDR1 SGHAT and CDR2 FQNNGV come from the germline V gene. The CDR3 sequence is 17 residues long. The TCR originated in a female donor with multiple sclerosis, enrolled in a pregnancy study. Sequencing was performed on peripheral blood, taken in the third trimester of pregnancy. This sequence joins TRBV11-2 and TRBJ2-1, with 14 bases aligning to TRBD2. DNA of the CDR3: TGTGCCAGCAGCTTAGTCGGACTAGCGGGAGGCGGCAATGAGCAGTTCTTC. This codes for CASSLVGLAGGGNEQFF.